A single sample is the source of the 20 T cell receptor beta chains below, sequenced in a study of OX40 agonist ivuxolimab in advanced cancers. Using immunoSEQ multiplex PCR, the repertoire was profiled, and TCRdb retains in-frame clones only, with some absent. The sample has approximately 15,000 clones, 85% to 90% seen once. The input for sequencing was CD4+ or CD8+ T cells sorted from blood, taken in a trial of the OX40 agonist ivuxolimab. These receptors were collected from an adult with an advanced solid tumor such as melanoma, head and neck, liver or kidney cancer.

A few counts support this clone. This chain connects TRBV6-1 to TRBJ2-3; 7 positions agree with TRBD2. The length of the CDR3 is 14 residues. After removal of 8 bases from V and 4 bases from J, the junction contained 9 bases not matched to a gene. From germline, CDR1 is MNHNS and CDR2 SASEGT. The CDR3 spells CASEKGGSPDTQYF. The CDR3 nucleotides are TGTGCCAGCGAGAAGGGCGGGAGCCCAGATACGCAGTATTTT.

The chain is built from TRBV12-2 and TRBJ1-1; the table gives TRBD1 as D, unverified against the DNA. TRBV12-2 is a listed pseudogene. This CDR3 contains 16 residues. The CDR3 DNA is TGTGCAAGTCGCTCCTATAACAGGCGCCGAGTCACTGAAGCTTTCTTT. Amino acid sequence: CASRSYNRRRVTEAFF.

This clone was seen a handful of times. The V call is TRBV6-1, the J call TRBJ1-2; D might be TRBD1 (5 bases). With 2 bases removed from V and 4 bases from J, the gap between germline ends came to 14 bases. This CDR3 contains 15 residues. Germline lookup yields CDR1 MNHNS and CDR2 SASEGT. For the CDR3, the DNA is TGTGCCAGCAGTGAATTGTTAAGTGGGGCCTATGGCTACACCTTC. Translating it yields CASSELLSGAYGYTF.

This clone was seen a single time. The rearrangement uses TRBV9 and TRBJ2-7, with D tentatively TRBD1 (5 bases). V was pared by 0 bases and J by 4 bases, with 14 bases between. The CDR3 is made up of 15 amino acids. CDR1 SGDLS and CDR2 YYNGEE come from the germline V gene. CDR3 amino acids: CASSVAPQGPYEQYF. CDR3 bases: TGTGCCAGCAGCGTAGCTCCCCAGGGCCCATACGAGCAGTACTTC.

The table lists this clone with a few counts. This rearrangement joins TRBV5-1 to TRBJ2-1, with TRBD2 identical over 13 bases. The CDR3 length is 15 residues. Germline lookup yields CDR1 SGHRS and CDR2 YFSETQ. V trimming: 4 bases; J trimming: 6 bases; junction bases outside the gene matches: 4. The CDR3 nucleotides are TGCGCCAGCAGCCCGCGGACTAGCGGGGGCAATGAGCAGTTCTTC. It codes for CASSPRTSGGNEQFF.

The chain recombines TRBV5-4 with TRBJ1-2, with 12 bases fitting TRBD1. CDR1 is SGHNT, CDR2 YYREEE, per germline (reference sequence). V lost 4 bases to trimming and J lost 3 bases; unmatched junction nucleotides: 7. The CDR3 sequence is 16 residues long. The CDR3 here is CASSHAGQGAHYGYTF. CDR3 nucleotide sequence: TGTGCCAGCAGCCACGCGGGACAGGGGGCCCACTATGGCTACACCTTC.

V gene TRBV2 combines with J gene TRBJ1-2; D is perhaps TRBD1 (5 bases). V lost 0 bases to trimming and J lost 9 bases, with 14 bases between them. CDR1 is SNHLY, CDR2 FYNNEI, per germline. This CDR3 has 14 residues. In DNA, the CDR3 is TGTGCCAGCAGTGAAGCGCGACAGAACGGTCGCTACACCTTC. It yields the protein CASSEARQNGRYTF.

The rearrangement uses TRBV5-6 and TRBJ1-1, with D unclear. With 0 bases removed from V and 3 bases from J, the gap between germline ends came to 15 bases. The germline V gene encodes CDR1 SGHDT and CDR2 YYEEEE. The CDR3 runs to 16 residues. The CDR3 region has the DNA TGTGCCAGCAGCTTGGCCAAGTGGGCTTGGGACACTGAAGCTTTCTTT. Translating gives CASSLAKWAWDTEAFF.

The chain couples TRBV2 to TRBJ2-7, with TRBD1 identical over 11 bases. V was clipped by 7 bases and J by 2 bases; unmatched bases: 4. The CDR3 covers 14 residues. Per germline, CDR1 SNHLY and CDR2 FYNNEI. The CDR3 loop reads CASISGQGAYEQYF. CDR3 DNA sequence: TGTGCCAGCATTTCGGGACAGGGGGCCTACGAGCAGTACTTC.

This chain uses TRBV18 with TRBJ2-7; 12 positions agree with TRBD1. After removal of 6 bases from V and 6 bases from J, the junction contained 9 bases not matched to a gene. From germline, CDR1 is KGHSH and CDR2 LQKENI. CDR3 length: 15 residues. This CDR3 reads CASSPGTGGSGEQYF. Written as DNA, the CDR3 is TGTGCCAGCTCGCCCGGGACAGGGGGCTCGGGCGAGCAGTACTTC.

The V and J genes are TRBV6-5 and TRBJ2-1; 7 positions match TRBD2. In germline, CDR1 is MNHEY, CDR2 SVGAGI. The CDR3 contains 16 residues. After removal of 0 bases from V and 6 bases from J, the junction contained 8 bases not matched to a gene. As DNA, the CDR3 is TGTGCCAGCAGTTACTCAGAGGGCGGGGGACCCAATGAGCAGTTCTTC. It encodes CASSYSEGGGPNEQFF.

The chain carries TRBV18 and TRBJ2-1, with TRBD2 identical over 9 bases. The CDR3 spans 15 residues. V was pared by 3 bases and J by 5 bases, with 5 bases of the junction left unmatched. Germline values: CDR1 KGHSH, CDR2 LQKENI. In nucleotides, the CDR3 is TGTGCCAGCTCACCTAGCGGGGGCTTGAACAATGAGCAGTTCTTC. Translated, it gives CASSPSGGLNNEQFF. The full variable domain, its missing parts supplied by reference TRBV18 and TRBJ2-1, is NAGVMQNPRHLVRRRGQEARLRCSPMKGHSHVYWYRQLPEEGLKFMVYLQKENIIDESGMPKERFSAEFPKEGPSILRIQQVVRGDSAAYFCASSPSGGLNNEQFFGPGTRLTVL.

This chain links TRBV2 with TRBJ1-6, with TRBD1 as a possible D gene (5 bases). The CDR3 is made up of 14 amino acids. V shed 8 bases and J shed 9 bases, with 17 bases lying between them. Germline values: CDR1 SNHLY, CDR2 FYNNEI. DNA of the CDR3: TGTGCCAGCGGAACAGGCCTCGGGGGTTCACCCCTCCACTTT. Amino acids: CASGTGLGGSPLHF.

This clone has only one observation. The chain couples TRBV7-2 to TRBJ1-1; D perhaps matches TRBD1 (5 bases). Trimming left V 5 bases short and J 10 bases short, with 20 bases between. The CDR3 runs to 14 residues. Germline V gives CDR1 SGHTA, CDR2 FQGNSA. The DNA of the CDR3 is TGTGCCAGCAGCCCCCCCCAGGCCCGTAGGGGAGCTTTCTTT. Amino acid sequence: CASSPPQARRGAFF.

V gene TRBV11-2 combines with J gene TRBJ1-2; TRBD1 might be the D (5 bases). The germline V gene has CDR1 SGHAT and CDR2 FQNNGV. The CDR3 loop spans 17 amino acids. V was cut by 4 bases and J by 4 bases, with 22 bases left in between. The CDR3 region is CASSSSYGGPLRYGYTF. The DNA for the CDR3 is TGTGCCAGCAGCTCTTCGTACGGGGGACCCCTACGCTATGGCTACACCTTC.

The V and J genes are TRBV5-1 and TRBJ1-4; no reliable D call. V lost 7 bases and J lost 8, with 15 bases in between. The CDR3 totals 13 residues. Germline values: CDR1 SGHRS, CDR2 YFSETQ. CDR3: CASSGQSQEKLFF. CDR3 nucleotides: TGCGCCAGCTCTGGGCAGAGTCAAGAAAAACTGTTTTTT.

This sequence joins TRBV5-1 and TRBJ2-1; 10 nucleotides line up with TRBD2. The germline V gene has CDR1 SGHRS and CDR2 YFSETQ. The J segment lost 6 bases and the V segment lost 2 bases, leaving 5 bases of the junction unmatched. This CDR3 comprises 15 residues. CDR3 sequence reads: CASSLGGLALNEQFF. In DNA form, the CDR3 reads TGCGCCAGCAGCTTAGGGGGACTAGCGCTCAATGAGCAGTTCTTC.

This clone has just a few counts. The chain recombines TRBV2 with TRBJ2-7, with 9 bases fitting TRBD2. Germline loops: CDR1 SNHLY, CDR2 FYNNEI. The CDR3 is 15 residues long. V was pared by 2 bases and J by 2 bases, with 4 bases of the junction left unmatched. The CDR3 DNA reads TGTGCCAGCAGTGAAACTAGCGGGCCGACCTACGAGCAGTACTTC. Protein: CASSETSGPTYEQYF.

The chain carries TRBV6-1 and TRBJ2-5, with D unresolved. The CDR3 totals 12 residues. Germline CDR1 is MNHNS and CDR2 is SASEGT. V was pared by 7 bases and J by 1 base, with 7 bases between. The CDR3 DNA is TGTGCCAGCACTCCCACCCAAGAGACCCAGTACTTC. It yields the protein CASTPTQETQYF.

This clone was seen a few times. CDR3 bases: TGTGCCAGCAGCTTGGACCGGGGCCTCTTGGGGGGCTACACCTTC. This sequence encodes CASSLDRGLLGGYTF. The chain carries TRBV5-6 and TRBJ1-2, with D maybe TRBD1 (5 bases). Trimming shortened V by 0 bases and J by 8 bases, and 17 bases separated the two germline ends. CDR1 and CDR2 (germline): SGHDT, YYEEEE. The CDR3 runs to 15 residues.